These 8 T cell receptor beta chains came from one sample sequenced in a study of read filtering for tumor transcriptome and immune sequencing. The library was built from about 370 ng RNA with molecular barcoded adaptors for alpha/delta and beta/gamma chains. A single record per CDR3 protein comes from TCRdb applying MiXCR to the reads. The data contain about 39,000 distinct CDR3 sequences, roughly an eighth of them seen just once; the ten biggest clones take up around 7.3%. The sequenced sample consisted of a population of CD138-negative cells sorted from bone marrow. These receptors originate from a donor aged 40 or older with multiple myeloma.

This clonotype was recorded at least ten times. This chain uses TRBV29-1 with TRBJ2-2; tentative D call: TRBD1 (6 bases). The germline V gene encodes CDR1 SQVTM and CDR2 ANQGSEA. The CDR3 extends over 15 amino acids. V was clipped by 2 bases and J by 2 bases, with 12 bases between them. CDR3 DNA sequence: TGCAGCGTTGAAAGGCAGGGGCGAAACACCGGGGAGCTGTTTTTT. Residues: CSVERQGRNTGELFF.

This clonotype was seen ten or more times. This chain connects TRBV10-3 to TRBJ1-1; 8 nucleotides line up with TRBD1. Germline CDR1 ENHRY, CDR2 SYGVKD. This CDR3 region has 17 residues. Unmatched junction bases numbered 12, after V lost 6 bases and J lost 0 bases. This CDR3 is CAIRPTGGRTMNTEAFF. CDR3 coding DNA: TGTGCCATCAGACCAACAGGGGGACGCACAATGAACACTGAAGCTTTCTTT.

This clonotype was seen at least ten times. The missing conserved phenylalanine or tryptophan at the end of this CDR3 makes a read error likely. The genes are TRBV20-1 and TRBJ2-3; D is perhaps TRBD2 (6 bases). Germline CDR1 reads DFQATT; CDR2 reads SNEGSKA (reference sequence). There are 13 residues in the CDR3. This CDR3 is CSWRAGIPDTQYS. In DNA form, the CDR3 reads TGCAGCTGGAGGGCCGGGATACCAGATACGCAGTATTCT.

There are a few counts of this clonotype. In DNA, the CDR3 is TGTGCCAGTAGTACCCGGACAGGGGGTGAGCAGTTCTTC. Protein sequence: CASSTRTGGEQFF. This chain connects TRBV19 to TRBJ2-1; 10 positions match TRBD1. The V gene end was trimmed by 4 bases and the J gene end by 9 bases; junction bases not matched to a gene: 3. CDR3 size: 13 residues. CDR1 is LNHDA and CDR2 is SQIVND in the germline V gene (reference sequence).

This clonotype is classed as medium-sized. The CDR3, as DNA: TGTGCCAGCAGCTTATTCGGGACAGGTGGCACTGAAGCTTTCTTT. Amino acids: CASSLFGTGGTEAFF. The chain couples TRBV7-9 to TRBJ1-1; 8 nucleotides align to TRBD1. The germline V gene encodes CDR1 SEHNR and CDR2 FQNEAQ (reference sequence). The CDR3 covers 15 residues. V lost 2 bases to trimming and J lost 4 bases; unmatched junction nucleotides: 6.

This clonotype was found many times. This rearrangement joins TRBV3-1 to TRBJ1-1; a possible D gene is TRBD1 (5 bases). V lost 1 base and J lost 4, with 13 bases in between. This CDR3 comprises 15 residues. Germline V gives CDR1 LGHDT, CDR2 YNNKEL (reference sequence). As DNA, the CDR3 is TGTGCCAGCAGCCAAGGAAGTCAAGGGGCCACTGAAGCTTTCTTT. Its translation: CASSQGSQGATEAFF. The entire variable domain, with the rest obtained from reference TRBV3-1 and TRBJ1-1, is as follows: DTAVSQTPKYLVTQMGNDKSIKCEQNLGHDTMYWYKQDSKKFLKIMFSYNNKELIINETVPNRFSPKSPDKAHLNLHINSLELGDSAVYFCASSQGSQGATEAFFGQGTRLTVV.

Concerning this clonotype itself: With a much larger clone just one base away, this may be a read error. The chain uses TRBV10-3 and TRBJ1-1; D remains unclear. This CDR3 comprises 13 residues. Germline CDR1 reads ENHRY; CDR2 reads SYGVKD. The CDR3 loop reads CAISVPGNTEALF. CDR3 sequence (DNA): TGTGCCATCAGTGTGCCGGGGAACACTGAAGCTCTCTTT.

This clonotype has ten or more counts. This chain links TRBV20-1 with TRBJ2-7; 10 bases are a match to TRBD2. The CDR3 consists of 14 residues. Germline CDR1 and CDR2: DFQATT and SNEGSKA (reference sequence). The V and J ends lost 4 bases and 5 bases, in that order; junction bases with no gene match: 8. CDR3 coding DNA: TGCAGTGCTATACTAGCGGGGTCTCTCCACGAGCAGTACTTC. As protein: CSAILAGSLHEQYF.